This T cell receptor (beta chain) appears in the sequencing data of a study of blood T cell repertoires in COVID-19. The overall study: Collection of acute and convalescent COVID-19 samples took place in the United States, Italy and Spain. PBMCs, B-cell-depleted T cells, or T cells provided the cDNA or gDNA that made up the material.

This clone occurred many times. In the original workflow: Estimates of nucleated cell counts were drawn from the amplification of reference gene primers. Sequencing was performed with immunoSEQ multiplex PCR; in TCRdb, only in-frame clones are kept and a portion is missing. The V and J calls and clone size come from that table; D and trimming were worked out from the DNA. The sample holds hundreds of thousands of clones; 80% to 90% are singletons and the top ten take 10% to 15%. Between the trimmed V and J ends, which lost 3 bases and 8 bases, there was a span of 19 bases. Germline CDR1 and CDR2: KGHSH and LQKENI. This CDR3 contains 15 residues. Patients in Seattle were enrolled during active infection, then followed longitudinally.

V and J are TRBV18 and TRBJ1-2; tentatively, D is TRBD1 (6 bases). Material: peripheral blood. The receptor was isolated from a woman between 70 and 85 years old with COVID-19, enrolled during active disease. Here the CDR3 reads CASSPGRTGLEGYTF. In nucleotides, the CDR3 is TGTGCCAGCTCACCCGGACGAACAGGGTTAGAGGGCTACACCTTC.